This entry is about one T cell receptor beta chain. Unsorted PBMC DNA was sequenced on ten immunoSEQ deep assay plates. Original data processing: Filtering differed, since immunoSEQ gave only junction sequences and no quality scores. Measured with immunoSEQ multiplex PCR; TCRdb has only the in-frame clones, and not every one. V and J calls and clone size come straight from that table; D and trimming were deduced from the DNA. The sample yields about 480,000 clones, around 74% seen once. The data stem from a study of shared clonotypes between healthy human individuals. The CDR3 covers 16 residues. V was pared by 8 bases and J by 2 bases, with 20 bases between. Germline CDR1 reads MNHEY; CDR2 reads SMNVEV (reference sequence).

The sequence came from a woman in her forties in good health. Some clones in this sample may be carry-over from other donors' samples. The genes are TRBV27 and TRBJ2-3; maybe TRBD2 (6 bases). Input material: PBMCs. CDR3 sequence reads: CASGGLPGRFTDTQYF. For the CDR3, the DNA is TGTGCCAGCGGGGGGTTGCCCGGGCGCTTCACAGATACGCAGTATTTT.